One sample yielded the 22 T cell receptor beta chains listed below, sequenced in a study of blood T cell repertoires in COVID-19. Here immunoSEQ multiplex PCR was the method, and the copy in TCRdb shows in-frame clones only, minus some. Here the sample spans about 170,000 clones, 85% to 95% being singletons. The sequenced material came from peripheral blood. These receptors were obtained from a woman between 50 and 59 years old with acute or convalescent COVID-19.

The rearrangement uses TRBV7-2 and TRBJ2-5, with a tentative D call TRBD1 (7 bases). V was trimmed by 3 bases and J by 4 bases, leaving 18 bases between them. The germline V gene has CDR1 SGHTA and CDR2 FQGNSA. The CDR3 consists of 16 residues. CDR3 loop: CASSFVPHRGGETQYF. CDR3 sequence (DNA): TGTGCCAGCAGCTTCGTCCCCCACAGGGGAGGAGAGACCCAGTACTTC.

J is TRBJ1-1 and V is TRBV7-9, with D maybe TRBD1 (5 bases). This CDR3 comprises 14 residues. Germline V lookup: CDR1 SEHNR, CDR2 FQNEAQ (reference sequence). The germline V and J ends were trimmed by 4 bases and 3 bases, with 12 bases remaining between them. The DNA of the CDR3 is TGTGCCAGCAGCTCGTTGGCAGGGTACACTGAAGCTTTCTTT. Its translation: CASSSLAGYTEAFF.

This rearrangement joins TRBV5-1 to TRBJ1-6; perhaps TRBD1 as D (5 bases). This CDR3 spans 14 amino acids. Germline CDR1 is SGHRS and CDR2 is YFSETQ. With 4 bases removed from V and 7 bases from J, the gap between germline ends came to 12 bases. The DNA for the CDR3 is TGCGCCAGCAGCGCATATTCAGGGAATTCACCCCTCCACTTT. Protein: CASSAYSGNSPLHF.

CDR3 protein: CASSPRGQHLQETQYF. DNA for the CDR3: TGCGCCAGCAGCCCCCGAGGACAGCATCTCCAAGAGACCCAGTACTTC. The chain employs TRBV4-1 and TRBJ2-5, with D possibly TRBD1 on 6 matching bases. This CDR3 is built from 16 residues. The V gene's germline CDR1 is MGHRA and CDR2 YSYEKL. V lost 4 bases, J lost 1 base, and 16 bases lay in between.

The gene calls are TRBV27 and TRBJ2-2, with 14 bases fitting TRBD2. The V gene's germline CDR1 is MNHEY and CDR2 SMNVEV (reference sequence). The CDR3 is 17 residues long. V shed 5 bases, J shed 4 bases, and the junction held 6 bases outside the gene matches. In DNA, the CDR3 is TGTGCCAGCAGTAGGACTAGCGGGAGGATAGGCACCGGGGAGCTGTTTTTT. It codes for CASSRTSGRIGTGELFF.

The chain joins TRBV10-3 to TRBJ1-1; D is perhaps TRBD1 (6 bases). The CDR3 is 13 amino acids. Germline CDR1 is ENHRY and CDR2 is SYGVKD. Trimming removed 10 bases at V and 0 bases at J, with 12 bases between. CDR3 coding DNA: TGTGCCACCTTTGGACAGATGAACACTGAAGCTTTCTTT. Amino acid sequence: CATFGQMNTEAFF.

V and J are TRBV9 and TRBJ2-4; maybe TRBD2 (6 bases). CDR3 length: 14 amino acids. The germline V gene encodes CDR1 SGDLS and CDR2 YYNGEE. The germline V and J ends were trimmed by 2 bases and 10 bases, with 16 bases remaining between them. DNA for the CDR3: TGTGCCAGCAGCGTTGGCGGGGCAGGACTAATTCAGTACTTC. It yields the protein CASSVGGAGLIQYF.

The chain employs TRBV6-4 and TRBJ2-3, with 12 bases identical to TRBD1. Trimming removed 0 bases from V and 1 base from J; junction bases left unmatched: 17. The CDR3 is 22 amino acids. Germline values: CDR1 MRHNA, CDR2 SNTAGT. CDR3: CASSDSGGTGGDVAGGTDTQYF. CDR3 nucleotide sequence: TGTGCCAGCAGTGACTCCGGCGGGACAGGGGGCGATGTAGCTGGTGGCACAGATACGCAGTATTTT.

The rearrangement links TRBV13 to TRBJ2-1; the match to TRBD2 covers 14 bases. The CDR3 covers 18 residues. V lost 3 bases, J lost 2 bases, and 6 bases stayed unmatched. In germline, CDR1 is PRHDT, CDR2 FYEKMQ (reference sequence). The CDR3 reads CASSFRLAGGGTYNEQFF. The DNA of the CDR3 is TGTGCCAGCAGCTTTCGACTAGCGGGAGGGGGAACCTACAATGAGCAGTTCTTC.

This chain links TRBV5-1 with TRBJ2-5; no clear D. CDR3 length: 14 residues. V lost 0 bases and J lost 2, with 8 bases in between. Germline V gives CDR1 SGHRS, CDR2 YFSETQ. The CDR3 sequence is CASSLGQVQETQYF. Here the CDR3 DNA reads TGCGCCAGCAGCTTGGGGCAGGTTCAAGAGACCCAGTACTTC.

The V call is TRBV6-1, the J call TRBJ1-2, with no clear D. The CDR3 totals 14 residues. Germline V gives CDR1 MNHNS, CDR2 SASEGT. V was clipped by 2 bases and J by 8 bases, with 15 bases between them. The CDR3 bases are TGTGCCAGCAGTGAAACGGGTTTCTCGGGAGGCTACACCTTC. It translates to CASSETGFSGGYTF.

The sample holds one count of this clone. The chain carries TRBV5-4 and TRBJ1-2; no reliable D call. Trimming left V 3 bases short and J 2 bases short, with 11 bases between. Germline V CDR1 and CDR2: SGHNT, YYREEE (reference sequence). The CDR3 loop spans 14 amino acids. The CDR3 loop reads CASSSPPENYGYTF. CDR3 bases: TGTGCCAGCAGCTCTCCTCCAGAAAACTATGGCTACACCTTC. Based on the CDR3 plus reference TRBV5-4 and TRBJ1-2, the full variable domain is ETGVTQSPTHLIKTRGQQVTLRCSSQSGHNTVSWYQQALGQGPQFIFQYYREEENGRGNFPPRFSGLQFPNYSSELNVNALELDDSALYLCASSSPPENYGYTFGSGTRLTVV.

The V call is TRBV4-1, the J call TRBJ2-1; D unclear. Trimming stripped 1 base from V and 8 bases from J, with 6 bases between. This CDR3 is 12 amino acids long. The germline V gene has CDR1 MGHRA and CDR2 YSYEKL. The CDR3 reads CASSQGQDEQFF. CDR3 in DNA: TGCGCCAGCAGCCAAGGGCAGGATGAGCAGTTCTTC.

V usage is TRBV5-1 and J usage is TRBJ2-7; 8 bases agree with TRBD1. V lost 3 bases to trimming and J lost 2 bases; unmatched junction nucleotides: 7. Germline-derived CDR1 and CDR2 are SGHRS and YFSETQ. This CDR3 has 15 residues. The CDR3 DNA is TGCGCCAGCAGCTACTCCGGGACAGGAGCCTACGAGCAGTACTTC. Its protein is CASSYSGTGAYEQYF.

V and J are TRBV18 and TRBJ1-2, with D tentatively TRBD1 (6 bases). V was trimmed by 3 bases and J by 2 bases, leaving 16 bases between them. The CDR3 contains 16 residues. Germline V gene data show CDR1 as KGHSH and CDR2 as LQKENI. Here the CDR3 DNA reads TGTGCCAGCTCACCGGCGAGGACAGTCCTGAACTATGGCTACACCTTC. Translated, it gives CASSPARTVLNYGYTF.

This sequence joins TRBV11-2 and TRBJ2-1, with 9 bases matching TRBD2. The CDR3 consists of 13 residues. Germline values: CDR1 SGHAT, CDR2 FQNNGV. The V segment lost 4 bases and the J segment 9 bases; nucleotides outside the gene matches: 4. CDR3 protein: CASSSSGGSEQFF. The CDR3 DNA reads TGTGCCAGCAGCTCAAGCGGGGGGAGTGAGCAGTTCTTC.

The CDR3 reads CASSLRLAGGPDEQFF. DNA of the CDR3: TGTGCCAGCAGCTTACGGCTAGCGGGGGGGCCCGATGAGCAGTTCTTC. The V gene is TRBV7-3, the J gene TRBJ2-1, with TRBD2 identical over 12 bases. CDR3 length: 16 amino acids. V trimming: 2 bases; J trimming: 8 bases; junction bases outside the gene matches: 7. The germline V gene encodes CDR1 SGHTA and CDR2 FQGTGA.

This chain joins TRBV6-4 and TRBJ1-5; the D gene is possibly TRBD1 (5 bases). CDR3 length: 13 amino acids. With 4 bases removed from V and 4 bases from J, the gap between germline ends came to 8 bases. Germline V gene data show CDR1 as MRHNA and CDR2 as SNTAGT. The CDR3 DNA reads as TGTGCCAGCAGTGCGGGACTTAATCAGCCCCAGCATTTT. The encoded protein is CASSAGLNQPQHF.

The CDR3 DNA is TGTGCCAGTAGCGATAACTTGCTTGGAGATGAGCAGTTCTTC. Amino acid sequence: CASSDNLLGDEQFF. This chain uses TRBV19 with TRBJ2-1; D gene uncertain. Germline lookup yields CDR1 LNHDA and CDR2 SQIVND (reference sequence). The V gene lost 6 bases and the J gene lost 8 bases, with 17 bases spanning the gap. CDR3 length: 14 amino acids.

The J gene is TRBJ2-5, the V gene TRBV3-1 (or the pseudogene TRBV3-2); maybe TRBD2 (5 bases). The germline gives CDR1 LGHDT, CDR2 YNNKEL (reference sequence). V was clipped by 6 bases and J by 4 bases, with 18 bases between them. The CDR3 spans 15 residues. This chain's CDR3 is CASRSETGKVETQYF. As DNA, the CDR3 is TGTGCCAGCAGATCGGAAACGGGGAAGGTAGAGACCCAGTACTTC.

This chain joins TRBV30 and TRBJ1-3; D is perhaps TRBD1 (6 bases). This CDR3 is built from 13 residues. Looked up from germline, CDR1 is GTSNPN and CDR2 is SVGIG (reference sequence). Trimming pared 6 bases from V and 2 bases from J, leaving 11 bases between. Here the CDR3 DNA reads TGTGCCTGTGATCAGGGGACTGGAAACACCATATATTTT. As protein: CACDQGTGNTIYF.

The chain combines TRBV3-1 (or the pseudogene TRBV3-2) with TRBJ1-4; TRBD1 matches 7 bases. The CDR3 spans 15 residues. Germline assignment: CDR1 LGHDT and CDR2 YNNKEL (reference sequence). V trimming: 4 bases; J trimming: 8 bases; junction bases outside the gene matches: 10. The DNA for the CDR3 is TGTGCCAGCAGCCGCGATGCTGCAGGGGGGGAAAAACTGTTTTTT. The encoded protein is CASSRDAAGGEKLFF.